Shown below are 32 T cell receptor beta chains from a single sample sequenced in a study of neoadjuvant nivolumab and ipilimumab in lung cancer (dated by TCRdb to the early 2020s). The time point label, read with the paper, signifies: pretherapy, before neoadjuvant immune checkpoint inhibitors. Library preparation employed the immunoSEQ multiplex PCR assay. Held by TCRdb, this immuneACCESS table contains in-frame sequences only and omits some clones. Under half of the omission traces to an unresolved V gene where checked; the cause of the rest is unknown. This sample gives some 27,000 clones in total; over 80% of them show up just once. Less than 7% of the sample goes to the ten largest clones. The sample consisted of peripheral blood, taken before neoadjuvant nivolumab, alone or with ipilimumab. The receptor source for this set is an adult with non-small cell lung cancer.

The CDR3 DNA sequence: TGTGCCAGCAGCTTGGTGGCAGTCGAAGGAGAGAACACTGAAGCTTTCTTT. Its protein is CASSLVAVEGENTEAFF. V gene TRBV5-8 combines with J gene TRBJ1-1; D remains unclear. Deletions cut 0 bases from V and 1 base from J, with 16 bases between. The CDR3 runs 17 residues. In germline, CDR1 is SGHTS, CDR2 YDEGEE. The variable domain in full, with the rest retrieved from reference TRBV5-8 and TRBJ1-1, is EAGVTQSPTHLIKTRGQQATLRCSPISGHTSVYWYQQALGLGLQFLLWYDEGEERNRGNFPPRFSGRQFPNYSSELNVNALELEDSALYLCASSLVAVEGENTEAFFGQGTRLTVV.

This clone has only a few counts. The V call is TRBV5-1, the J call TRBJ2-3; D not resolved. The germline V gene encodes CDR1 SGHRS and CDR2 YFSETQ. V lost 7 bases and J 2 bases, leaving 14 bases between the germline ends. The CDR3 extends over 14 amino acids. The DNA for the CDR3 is TGCGCCAGCGAGCTTGACCAGGCCACAGATACGCAGTATTTT. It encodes CASELDQATDTQYF. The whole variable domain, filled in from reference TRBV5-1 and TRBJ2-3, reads KAGVTQTPRYLIKTRGQQVTLSCSPISGHRSVSWYQQTPGQGLQFLFEYFSETQRNKGNFPGRFSGRQFSNSRSEMNVSTLELGDSALYLCASELDQATDTQYFGPGTRLTVL.

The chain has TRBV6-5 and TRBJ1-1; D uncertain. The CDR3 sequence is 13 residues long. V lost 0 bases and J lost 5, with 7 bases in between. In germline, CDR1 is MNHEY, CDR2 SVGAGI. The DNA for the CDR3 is TGTGCCAGCAGTTACTCACGTAGAACTGAAGCTTTCTTT. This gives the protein CASSYSRRTEAFF.

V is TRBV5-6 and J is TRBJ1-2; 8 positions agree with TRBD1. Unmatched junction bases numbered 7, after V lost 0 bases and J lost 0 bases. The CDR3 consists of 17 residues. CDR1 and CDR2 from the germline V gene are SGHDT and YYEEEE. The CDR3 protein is CASSLVARQGTNYGYTF. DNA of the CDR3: TGTGCCAGCAGCTTGGTGGCCAGACAGGGGACTAACTATGGCTACACCTTC.

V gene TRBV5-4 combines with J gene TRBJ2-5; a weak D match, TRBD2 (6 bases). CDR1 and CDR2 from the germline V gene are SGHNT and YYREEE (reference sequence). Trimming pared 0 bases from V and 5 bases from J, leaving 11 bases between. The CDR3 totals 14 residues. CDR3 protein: CASSLAGAGETQYF. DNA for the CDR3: TGTGCCAGCAGCTTGGCCGGGGCGGGGGAGACCCAGTACTTC.

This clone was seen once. CDR3 nucleotide sequence: TGTGCCAGCAGCTTTACGGGTAAGGGCACTGAAGCTTTCTTT. Its translation is CASSFTGKGTEAFF. The chain has TRBV11-2 and TRBJ1-1; no firm D call. CDR3 length: 14 residues. Deletions cut 3 bases from V and 4 bases from J, with 12 bases between. Germline assignment: CDR1 SGHAT and CDR2 FQNNGV.

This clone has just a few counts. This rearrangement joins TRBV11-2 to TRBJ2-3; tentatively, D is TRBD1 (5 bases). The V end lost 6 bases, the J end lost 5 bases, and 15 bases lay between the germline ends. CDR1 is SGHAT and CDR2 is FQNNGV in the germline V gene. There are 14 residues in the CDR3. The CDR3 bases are TGTGCCAGCAGTCCCGGGCTCCAGGGAGATACGCAGTATTTT. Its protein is CASSPGLQGDTQYF.

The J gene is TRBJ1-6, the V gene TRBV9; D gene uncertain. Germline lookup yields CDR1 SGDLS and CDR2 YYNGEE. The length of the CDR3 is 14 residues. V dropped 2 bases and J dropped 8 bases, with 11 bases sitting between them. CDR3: CASSVGGRDSPLHF. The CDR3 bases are TGTGCCAGCAGCGTGGGTGGCCGGGATTCACCCCTCCACTTT.

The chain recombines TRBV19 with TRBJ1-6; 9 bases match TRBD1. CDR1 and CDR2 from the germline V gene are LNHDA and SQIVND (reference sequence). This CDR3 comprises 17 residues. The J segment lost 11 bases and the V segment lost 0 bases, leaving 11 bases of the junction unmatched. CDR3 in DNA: TGTGCCAGTAGTATAGAGGATTCGGGACAGGGCCCGACACCCCTCCACTTT. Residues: CASSIEDSGQGPTPLHF. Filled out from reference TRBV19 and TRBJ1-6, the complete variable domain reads DGGITQSPKYLFRKEGQNVTLSCEQNLNHDAMYWYRQDPGQGLRLIYYSQIVNDFQKGDIAEGYSVSREKKESFPLTVTSAQKNPTAFYLCASSIEDSGQGPTPLHFGNGTRLTVT.

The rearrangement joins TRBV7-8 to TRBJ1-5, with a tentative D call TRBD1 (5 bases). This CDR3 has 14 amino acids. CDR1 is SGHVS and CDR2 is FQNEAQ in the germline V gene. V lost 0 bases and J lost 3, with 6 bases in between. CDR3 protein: CASSLAGLNQPQHF. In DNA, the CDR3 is TGTGCCAGCAGCTTAGCGGGGCTCAATCAGCCCCAGCATTTT.

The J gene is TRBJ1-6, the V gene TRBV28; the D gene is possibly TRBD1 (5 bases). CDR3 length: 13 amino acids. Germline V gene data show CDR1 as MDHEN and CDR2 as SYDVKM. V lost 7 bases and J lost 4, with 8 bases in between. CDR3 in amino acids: CASTRQYNSPLHF. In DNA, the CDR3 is TGTGCCAGCACGCGACAGTATAATTCACCCCTCCACTTT. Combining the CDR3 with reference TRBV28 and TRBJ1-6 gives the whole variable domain DVKVTQSSRYLVKRTGEKVFLECVQDMDHENMFWYRQDPGLGLRLIYFSYDVKMKEKGDIPEGYSVSREKKERFSLILESASTNQTSMYLCASTRQYNSPLHFGNGTRLTVT.

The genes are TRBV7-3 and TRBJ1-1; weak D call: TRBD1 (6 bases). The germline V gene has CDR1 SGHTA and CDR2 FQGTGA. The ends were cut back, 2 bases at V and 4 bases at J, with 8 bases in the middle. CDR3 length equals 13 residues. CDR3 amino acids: CASSLSGATEAFF. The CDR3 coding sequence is TGTGCCAGCAGCTTATCAGGGGCCACTGAAGCTTTCTTT.

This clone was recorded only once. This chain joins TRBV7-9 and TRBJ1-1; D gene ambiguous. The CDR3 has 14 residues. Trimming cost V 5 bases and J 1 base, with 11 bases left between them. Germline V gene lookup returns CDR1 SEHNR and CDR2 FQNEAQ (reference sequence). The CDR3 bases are TGTGCCAGCAGCCTTCTCAACCCGAACACTGAAGCTTTCTTT. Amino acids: CASSLLNPNTEAFF.

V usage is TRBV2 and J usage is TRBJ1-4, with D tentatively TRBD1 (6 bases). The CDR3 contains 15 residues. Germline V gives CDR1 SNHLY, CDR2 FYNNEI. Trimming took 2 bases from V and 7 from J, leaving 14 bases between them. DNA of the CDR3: TGTGCCAGCAGTGAAAGGGCCAGGGGAGGTGAAAAACTGTTTTTT. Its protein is CASSERARGGEKLFF.

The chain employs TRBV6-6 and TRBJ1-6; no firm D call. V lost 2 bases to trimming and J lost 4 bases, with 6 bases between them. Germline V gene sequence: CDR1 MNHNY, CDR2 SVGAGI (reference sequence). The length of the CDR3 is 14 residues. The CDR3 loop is CASSYQEYNSPLHF. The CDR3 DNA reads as TGTGCCAGCAGTTACCAGGAATATAATTCACCCCTCCACTTT.

The CDR3 DNA reads as TGTGCCAGTAGTTACCTACAGGGGGGCACTGAAGCTTTCTTT. Translation gives CASSYLQGGTEAFF. The rearrangement uses TRBV19 and TRBJ1-1; 8 nucleotides agree with TRBD1. The CDR3 loop spans 14 amino acids. The V and J ends lost 5 bases and 4 bases, in that order; junction bases with no gene match: 6. Germline V gene lookup returns CDR1 LNHDA and CDR2 SQIVND (reference sequence).

CDR3 loop: CASSLDPSNTGELFF. The CDR3 nucleotides read TGCGCCAGCAGCTTGGACCCTTCGAACACCGGGGAGCTGTTTTTT. This rearrangement joins TRBV5-1 to TRBJ2-2; D uncertain. The V gene lost 0 bases and the J gene lost 0 bases, with 6 bases spanning the gap. This CDR3 spans 15 amino acids. Germline CDR1 reads SGHRS; CDR2 reads YFSETQ.

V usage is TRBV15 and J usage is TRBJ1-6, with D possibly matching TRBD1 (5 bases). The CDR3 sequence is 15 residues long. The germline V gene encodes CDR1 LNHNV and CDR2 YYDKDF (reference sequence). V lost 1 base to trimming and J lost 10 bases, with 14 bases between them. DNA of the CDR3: TGTGCCACCAGCAGAGCGGGTTCAGGGTCGTCACCCCTCCACTTT. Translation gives CATSRAGSGSSPLHF.

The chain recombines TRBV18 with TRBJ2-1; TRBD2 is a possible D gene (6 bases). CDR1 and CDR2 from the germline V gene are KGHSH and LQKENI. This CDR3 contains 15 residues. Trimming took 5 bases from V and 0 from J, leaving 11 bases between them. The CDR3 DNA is TGTGCCAGCTCAGACGCGGGAAGCTCCTACAATGAGCAGTTCTTC. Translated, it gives CASSDAGSSYNEQFF.

The CDR3 coding sequence is TGTGCCAGCAGTTTATCGTTCAGGGTCAGCAATCAGCCCCAGCATTTT. Translation: CASSLSFRVSNQPQHF. The chain uses TRBV27 and TRBJ1-5; TRBD1 is a possible D gene (5 bases). The V end was cut by 0 bases, the J end by 1 base, with 10 bases between. From germline, CDR1 is MNHEY and CDR2 SMNVEV (reference sequence). There are 16 residues in the CDR3.

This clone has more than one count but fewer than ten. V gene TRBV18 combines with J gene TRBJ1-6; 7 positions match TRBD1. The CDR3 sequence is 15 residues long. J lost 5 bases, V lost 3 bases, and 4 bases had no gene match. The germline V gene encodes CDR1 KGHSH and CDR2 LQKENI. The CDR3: CASSPRQGDNSPLHF. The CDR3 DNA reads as TGTGCCAGCTCACCGAGACAGGGTGATAATTCACCCCTCCACTTT.

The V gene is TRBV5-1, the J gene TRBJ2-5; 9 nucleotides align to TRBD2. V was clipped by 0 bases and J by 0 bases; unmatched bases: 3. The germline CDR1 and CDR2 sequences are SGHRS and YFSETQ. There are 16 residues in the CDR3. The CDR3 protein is CASSLGLAGNQETQYF. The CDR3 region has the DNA TGCGCCAGCAGCTTGGGGCTAGCGGGGAACCAAGAGACCCAGTACTTC.

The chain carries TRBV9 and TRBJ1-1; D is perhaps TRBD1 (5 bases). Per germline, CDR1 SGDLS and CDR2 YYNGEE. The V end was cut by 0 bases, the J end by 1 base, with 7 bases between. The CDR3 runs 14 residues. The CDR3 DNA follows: TGTGCCAGCAGCGTAGTAGGGGAGAACACTGAAGCTTTCTTT. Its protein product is CASSVVGENTEAFF.

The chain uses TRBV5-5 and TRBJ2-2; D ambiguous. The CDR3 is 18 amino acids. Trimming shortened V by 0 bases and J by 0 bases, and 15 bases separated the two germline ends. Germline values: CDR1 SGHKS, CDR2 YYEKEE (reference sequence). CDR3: CASSLANLLTPNTGELFF. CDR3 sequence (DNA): TGTGCCAGCAGCTTGGCCAATTTATTGACACCGAACACCGGGGAGCTGTTTTTT.

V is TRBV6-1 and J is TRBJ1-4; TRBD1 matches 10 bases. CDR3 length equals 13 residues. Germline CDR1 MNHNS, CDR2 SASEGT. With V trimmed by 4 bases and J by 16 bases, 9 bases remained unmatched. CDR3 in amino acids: CASSGLGTGAAFF. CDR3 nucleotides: TGTGCCAGCAGTGGGTTGGGGACAGGGGCCGCGTTTTTT.

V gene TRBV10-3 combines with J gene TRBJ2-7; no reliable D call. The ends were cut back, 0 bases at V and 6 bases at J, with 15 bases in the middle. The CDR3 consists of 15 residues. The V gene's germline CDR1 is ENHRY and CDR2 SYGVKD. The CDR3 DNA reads TGTGCCATCAGTGAGTCGTCGGGCCTACCCCTCGAGCAGTACTTC. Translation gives CAISESSGLPLEQYF.

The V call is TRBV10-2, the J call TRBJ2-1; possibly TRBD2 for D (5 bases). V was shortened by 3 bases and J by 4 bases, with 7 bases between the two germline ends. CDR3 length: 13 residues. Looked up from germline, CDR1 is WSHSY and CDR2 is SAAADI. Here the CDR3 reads CASSDSGYNEQFF. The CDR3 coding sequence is TGCGCCAGCAGTGATTCGGGATACAATGAGCAGTTCTTC.

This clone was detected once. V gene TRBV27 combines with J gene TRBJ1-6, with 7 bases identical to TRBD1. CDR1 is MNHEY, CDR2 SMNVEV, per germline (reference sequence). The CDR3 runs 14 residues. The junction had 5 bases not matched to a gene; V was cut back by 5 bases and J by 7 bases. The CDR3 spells CASSRQGWNSPLHF. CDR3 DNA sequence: TGTGCCAGCAGTCGACAGGGTTGGAATTCACCCCTCCACTTT.

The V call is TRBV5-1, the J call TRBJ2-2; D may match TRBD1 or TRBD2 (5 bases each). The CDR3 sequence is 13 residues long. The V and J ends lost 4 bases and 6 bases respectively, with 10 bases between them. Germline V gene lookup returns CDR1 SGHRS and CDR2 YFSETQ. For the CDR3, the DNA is TGCGCCAGCAGCCCCGGGGCAGCCGGGGAGCTGTTTTTT. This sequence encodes CASSPGAAGELFF.

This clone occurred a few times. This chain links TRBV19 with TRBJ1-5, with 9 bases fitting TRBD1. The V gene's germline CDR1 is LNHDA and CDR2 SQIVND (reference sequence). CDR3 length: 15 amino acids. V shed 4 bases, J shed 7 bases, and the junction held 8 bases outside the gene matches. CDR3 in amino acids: CASSNLQGAEQPQHF. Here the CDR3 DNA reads TGTGCCAGTAGTAATCTACAGGGGGCCGAGCAGCCCCAGCATTTT.

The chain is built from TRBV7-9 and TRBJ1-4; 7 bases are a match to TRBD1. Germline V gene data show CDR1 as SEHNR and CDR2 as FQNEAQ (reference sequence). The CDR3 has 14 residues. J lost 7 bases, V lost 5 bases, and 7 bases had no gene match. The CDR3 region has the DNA TGTGCCAGCAGCGAGGGACAGCCTCCTGAAAAACTGTTTTTT. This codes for CASSEGQPPEKLFF.

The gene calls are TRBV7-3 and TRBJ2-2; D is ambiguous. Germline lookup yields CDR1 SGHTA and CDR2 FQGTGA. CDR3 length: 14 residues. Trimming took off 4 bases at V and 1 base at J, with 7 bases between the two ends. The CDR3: CASSSNRNTGELFF. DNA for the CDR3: TGTGCCAGCAGCTCGAACAGGAACACCGGGGAGCTGTTTTTT.